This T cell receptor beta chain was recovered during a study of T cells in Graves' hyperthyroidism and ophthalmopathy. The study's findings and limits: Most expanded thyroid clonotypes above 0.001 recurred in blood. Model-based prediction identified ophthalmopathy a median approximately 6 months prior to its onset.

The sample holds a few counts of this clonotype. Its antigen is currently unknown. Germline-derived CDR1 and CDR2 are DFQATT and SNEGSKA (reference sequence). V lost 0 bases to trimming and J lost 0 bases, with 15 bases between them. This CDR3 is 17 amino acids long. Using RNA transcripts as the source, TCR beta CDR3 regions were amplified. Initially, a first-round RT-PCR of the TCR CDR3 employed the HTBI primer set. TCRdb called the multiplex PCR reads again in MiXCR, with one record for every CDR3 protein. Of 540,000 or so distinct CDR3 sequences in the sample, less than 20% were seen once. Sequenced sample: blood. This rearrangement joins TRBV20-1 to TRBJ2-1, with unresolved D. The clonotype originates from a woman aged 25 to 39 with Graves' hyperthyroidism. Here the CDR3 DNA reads TGCAGTGCTAGAGATTTTCGCAGGTGGTTCTCCTACAATGAGCAGTTCTTC. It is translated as CSARDFRRWFSYNEQFF.